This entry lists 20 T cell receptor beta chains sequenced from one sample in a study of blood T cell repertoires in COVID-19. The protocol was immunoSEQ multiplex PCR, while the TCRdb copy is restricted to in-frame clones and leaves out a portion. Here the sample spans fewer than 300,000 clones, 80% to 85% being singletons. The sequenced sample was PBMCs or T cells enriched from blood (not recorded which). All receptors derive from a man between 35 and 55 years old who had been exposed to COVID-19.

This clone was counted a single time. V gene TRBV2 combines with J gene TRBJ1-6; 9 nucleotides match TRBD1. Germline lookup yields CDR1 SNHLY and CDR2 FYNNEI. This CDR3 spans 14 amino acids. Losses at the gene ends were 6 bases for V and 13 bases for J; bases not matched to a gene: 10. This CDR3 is CASRPGQGGIPLHF. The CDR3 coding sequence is TGTGCCAGCAGACCGGGACAGGGTGGAATCCCCCTCCACTTT.

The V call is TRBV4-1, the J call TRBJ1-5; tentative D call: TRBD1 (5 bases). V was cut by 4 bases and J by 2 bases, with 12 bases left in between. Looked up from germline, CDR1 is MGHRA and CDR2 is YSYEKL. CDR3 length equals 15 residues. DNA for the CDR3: TGCGCCAGCAGCCCGGCGGGGGTGGGCAATCAGCCCCAGCATTTT. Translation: CASSPAGVGNQPQHF.

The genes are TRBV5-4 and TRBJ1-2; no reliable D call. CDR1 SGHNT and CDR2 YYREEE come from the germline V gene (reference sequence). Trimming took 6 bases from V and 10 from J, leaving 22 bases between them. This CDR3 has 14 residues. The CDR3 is CASTTGFEAADYTF. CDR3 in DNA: TGTGCCAGCACTACCGGATTCGAGGCGGCGGACTACACCTTC. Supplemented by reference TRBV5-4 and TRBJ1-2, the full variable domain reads ETGVTQSPTHLIKTRGQQVTLRCSSQSGHNTVSWYQQALGQGPQFIFQYYREEENGRGNFPPRFSGLQFPNYSSELNVNALELDDSALYLCASTTGFEAADYTFGSGTRLTVV.

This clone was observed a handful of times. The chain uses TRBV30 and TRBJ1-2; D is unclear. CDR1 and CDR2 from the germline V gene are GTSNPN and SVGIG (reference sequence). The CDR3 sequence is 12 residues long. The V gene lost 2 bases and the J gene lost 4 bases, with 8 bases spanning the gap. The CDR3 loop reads CAWSSHSYGYTF. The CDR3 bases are TGTGCCTGGAGTTCCCACAGCTATGGCTACACCTTC. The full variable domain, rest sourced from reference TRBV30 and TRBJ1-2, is SQTIHQWPATLVQPVGSPLSLECTVEGTSNPNLYWYRQAAGRGLQLLFYSVGIGQISSEVPQNLSASRPQDRQFILSSKKLLLSDSGFYLCAWSSHSYGYTFGSGTRLTVV.

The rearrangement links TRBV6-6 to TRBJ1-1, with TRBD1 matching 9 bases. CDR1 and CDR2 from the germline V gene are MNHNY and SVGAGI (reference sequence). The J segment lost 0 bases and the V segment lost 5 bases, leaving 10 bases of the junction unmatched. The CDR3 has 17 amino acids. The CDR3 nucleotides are TGTGCCAGCAGTCTTTTCGGACAGGGGACTGTGAACACTGAAGCTTTCTTT. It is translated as CASSLFGQGTVNTEAFF.

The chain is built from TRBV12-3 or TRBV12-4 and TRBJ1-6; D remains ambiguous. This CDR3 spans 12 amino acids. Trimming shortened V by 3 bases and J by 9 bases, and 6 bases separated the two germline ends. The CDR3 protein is CASSFDISPLHF. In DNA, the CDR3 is TGTGCCAGCAGTTTTGACATTTCACCCCTCCACTTT.

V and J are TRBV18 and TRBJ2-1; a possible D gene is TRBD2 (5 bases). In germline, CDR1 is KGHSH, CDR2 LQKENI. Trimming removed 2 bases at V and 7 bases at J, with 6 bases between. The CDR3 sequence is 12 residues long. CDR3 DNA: TGTGCCAGCTCACCAGGGAGAAATGAGCAGTTCTTC. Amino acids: CASSPGRNEQFF.

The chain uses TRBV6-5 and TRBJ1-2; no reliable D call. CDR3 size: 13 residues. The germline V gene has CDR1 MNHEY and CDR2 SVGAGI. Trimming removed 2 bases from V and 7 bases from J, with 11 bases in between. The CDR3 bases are TGTGCCAGCAGTTACAGCACAGTTGGTGGCTACACCTTC. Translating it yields CASSYSTVGGYTF.

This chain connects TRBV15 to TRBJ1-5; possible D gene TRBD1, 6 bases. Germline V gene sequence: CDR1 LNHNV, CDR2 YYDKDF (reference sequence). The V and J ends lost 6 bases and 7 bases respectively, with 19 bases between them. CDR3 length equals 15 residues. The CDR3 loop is CATRNLQGPRQPQHF. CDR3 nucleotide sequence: TGTGCCACCAGGAACCTTCAGGGGCCGAGGCAGCCCCAGCATTTT.

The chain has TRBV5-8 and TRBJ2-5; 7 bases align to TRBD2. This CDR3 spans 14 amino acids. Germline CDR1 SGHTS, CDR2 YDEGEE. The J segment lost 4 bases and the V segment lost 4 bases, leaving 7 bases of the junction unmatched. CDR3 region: CASSPGGTVETQYF. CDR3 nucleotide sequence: TGTGCCAGCAGCCCGGGAGGCACCGTAGAGACCCAGTACTTC.

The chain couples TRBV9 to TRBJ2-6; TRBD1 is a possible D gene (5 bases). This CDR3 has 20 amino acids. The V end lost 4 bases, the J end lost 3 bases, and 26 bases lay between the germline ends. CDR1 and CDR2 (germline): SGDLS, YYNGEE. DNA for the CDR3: TGTGCCAGCAGCCCCATCAGTACAGGTGAGAAACAGCGTGGGGCCAACGTCCTGACTTTC. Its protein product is CASSPISTGEKQRGANVLTF. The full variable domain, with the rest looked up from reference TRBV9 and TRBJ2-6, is DSGVTQTPKHLITATGQRVTLRCSPRSGDLSVYWYQQSLDQGLQFLIQYYNGEERAKGNILERFSAQQFPDLHSELNLSSLELGDSALYFCASSPISTGEKQRGANVLTFGAGSRLTVL.

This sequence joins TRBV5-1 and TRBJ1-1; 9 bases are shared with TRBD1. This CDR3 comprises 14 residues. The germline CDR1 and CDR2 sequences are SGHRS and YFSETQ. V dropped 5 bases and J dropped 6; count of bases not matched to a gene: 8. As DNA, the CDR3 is TGCGCCAGCAGGGAACAGGGGGCCGTCTCTGAAGCTTTCTTT. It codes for CASREQGAVSEAFF.

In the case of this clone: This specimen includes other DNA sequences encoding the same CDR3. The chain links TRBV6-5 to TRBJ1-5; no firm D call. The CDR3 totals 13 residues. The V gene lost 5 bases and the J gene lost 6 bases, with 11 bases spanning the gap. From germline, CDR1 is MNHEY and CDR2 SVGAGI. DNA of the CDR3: TGTGCCAGCAGTAGAGGCGGAGGTCAGCCCCAGCATTTT. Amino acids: CASSRGGGQPQHF.

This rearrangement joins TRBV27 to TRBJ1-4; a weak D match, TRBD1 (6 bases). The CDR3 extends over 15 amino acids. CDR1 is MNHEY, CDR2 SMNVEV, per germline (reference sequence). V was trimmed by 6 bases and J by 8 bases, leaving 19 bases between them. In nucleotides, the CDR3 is TGTGCCAGCAGATTGGAGTCCCTTAGGGGGGAAAAACTGTTTTTT. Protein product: CASRLESLRGEKLFF. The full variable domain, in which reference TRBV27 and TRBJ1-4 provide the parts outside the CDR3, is EAQVTQNPRYLITVTGKKLTVTCSQNMNHEYMSWYRQDPGLGLRQIYYSMNVEVTDKGDVPEGYKVSRKEKRNFPLILESPSPNQTSLYFCASRLESLRGEKLFFGSGTQLSVL.

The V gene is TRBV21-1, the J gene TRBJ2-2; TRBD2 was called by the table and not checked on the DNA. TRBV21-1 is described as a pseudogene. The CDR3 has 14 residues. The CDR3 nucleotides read TGTGCCAGCTTGCTGGGGGGGACCACCGGGGAGCTGTTTTTT. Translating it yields CASLLGGTTGELFF.

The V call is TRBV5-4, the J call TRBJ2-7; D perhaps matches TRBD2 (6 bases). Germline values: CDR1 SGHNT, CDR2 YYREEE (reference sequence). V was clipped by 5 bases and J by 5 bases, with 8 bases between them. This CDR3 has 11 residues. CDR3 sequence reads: CASRRGNEQYF. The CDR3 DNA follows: TGTGCCAGCAGACGGGGGAACGAGCAGTACTTC.

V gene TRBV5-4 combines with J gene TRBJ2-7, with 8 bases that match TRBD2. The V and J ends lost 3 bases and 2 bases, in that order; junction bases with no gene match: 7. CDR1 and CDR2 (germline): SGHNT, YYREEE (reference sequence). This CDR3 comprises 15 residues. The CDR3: CASSSSGLAPYEQYF. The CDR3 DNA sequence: TGTGCCAGCAGCTCATCTGGACTAGCCCCCTACGAGCAGTACTTC.

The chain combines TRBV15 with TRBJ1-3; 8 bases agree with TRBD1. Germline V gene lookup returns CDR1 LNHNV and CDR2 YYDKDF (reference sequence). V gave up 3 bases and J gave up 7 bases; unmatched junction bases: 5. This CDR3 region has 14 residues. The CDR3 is CATSRLRTGNTIYF. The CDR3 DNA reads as TGTGCCACCAGCAGGCTCCGGACAGGGAACACCATATATTTT.

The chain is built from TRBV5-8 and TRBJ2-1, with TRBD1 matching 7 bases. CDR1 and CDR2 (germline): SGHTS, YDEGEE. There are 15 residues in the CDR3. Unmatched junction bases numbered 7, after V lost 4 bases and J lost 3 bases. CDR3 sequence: CASSLQGFGYNEQFF. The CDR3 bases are TGTGCCAGCAGCCTACAGGGGTTCGGCTACAATGAGCAGTTCTTC.

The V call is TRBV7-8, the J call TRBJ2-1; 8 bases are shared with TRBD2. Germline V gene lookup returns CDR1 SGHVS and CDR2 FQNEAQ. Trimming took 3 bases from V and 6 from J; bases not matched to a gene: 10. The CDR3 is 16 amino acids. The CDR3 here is CASSLPGLVFGNEQFF. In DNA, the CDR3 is TGTGCCAGCAGCTTGCCGGGACTAGTTTTTGGCAATGAGCAGTTCTTC.